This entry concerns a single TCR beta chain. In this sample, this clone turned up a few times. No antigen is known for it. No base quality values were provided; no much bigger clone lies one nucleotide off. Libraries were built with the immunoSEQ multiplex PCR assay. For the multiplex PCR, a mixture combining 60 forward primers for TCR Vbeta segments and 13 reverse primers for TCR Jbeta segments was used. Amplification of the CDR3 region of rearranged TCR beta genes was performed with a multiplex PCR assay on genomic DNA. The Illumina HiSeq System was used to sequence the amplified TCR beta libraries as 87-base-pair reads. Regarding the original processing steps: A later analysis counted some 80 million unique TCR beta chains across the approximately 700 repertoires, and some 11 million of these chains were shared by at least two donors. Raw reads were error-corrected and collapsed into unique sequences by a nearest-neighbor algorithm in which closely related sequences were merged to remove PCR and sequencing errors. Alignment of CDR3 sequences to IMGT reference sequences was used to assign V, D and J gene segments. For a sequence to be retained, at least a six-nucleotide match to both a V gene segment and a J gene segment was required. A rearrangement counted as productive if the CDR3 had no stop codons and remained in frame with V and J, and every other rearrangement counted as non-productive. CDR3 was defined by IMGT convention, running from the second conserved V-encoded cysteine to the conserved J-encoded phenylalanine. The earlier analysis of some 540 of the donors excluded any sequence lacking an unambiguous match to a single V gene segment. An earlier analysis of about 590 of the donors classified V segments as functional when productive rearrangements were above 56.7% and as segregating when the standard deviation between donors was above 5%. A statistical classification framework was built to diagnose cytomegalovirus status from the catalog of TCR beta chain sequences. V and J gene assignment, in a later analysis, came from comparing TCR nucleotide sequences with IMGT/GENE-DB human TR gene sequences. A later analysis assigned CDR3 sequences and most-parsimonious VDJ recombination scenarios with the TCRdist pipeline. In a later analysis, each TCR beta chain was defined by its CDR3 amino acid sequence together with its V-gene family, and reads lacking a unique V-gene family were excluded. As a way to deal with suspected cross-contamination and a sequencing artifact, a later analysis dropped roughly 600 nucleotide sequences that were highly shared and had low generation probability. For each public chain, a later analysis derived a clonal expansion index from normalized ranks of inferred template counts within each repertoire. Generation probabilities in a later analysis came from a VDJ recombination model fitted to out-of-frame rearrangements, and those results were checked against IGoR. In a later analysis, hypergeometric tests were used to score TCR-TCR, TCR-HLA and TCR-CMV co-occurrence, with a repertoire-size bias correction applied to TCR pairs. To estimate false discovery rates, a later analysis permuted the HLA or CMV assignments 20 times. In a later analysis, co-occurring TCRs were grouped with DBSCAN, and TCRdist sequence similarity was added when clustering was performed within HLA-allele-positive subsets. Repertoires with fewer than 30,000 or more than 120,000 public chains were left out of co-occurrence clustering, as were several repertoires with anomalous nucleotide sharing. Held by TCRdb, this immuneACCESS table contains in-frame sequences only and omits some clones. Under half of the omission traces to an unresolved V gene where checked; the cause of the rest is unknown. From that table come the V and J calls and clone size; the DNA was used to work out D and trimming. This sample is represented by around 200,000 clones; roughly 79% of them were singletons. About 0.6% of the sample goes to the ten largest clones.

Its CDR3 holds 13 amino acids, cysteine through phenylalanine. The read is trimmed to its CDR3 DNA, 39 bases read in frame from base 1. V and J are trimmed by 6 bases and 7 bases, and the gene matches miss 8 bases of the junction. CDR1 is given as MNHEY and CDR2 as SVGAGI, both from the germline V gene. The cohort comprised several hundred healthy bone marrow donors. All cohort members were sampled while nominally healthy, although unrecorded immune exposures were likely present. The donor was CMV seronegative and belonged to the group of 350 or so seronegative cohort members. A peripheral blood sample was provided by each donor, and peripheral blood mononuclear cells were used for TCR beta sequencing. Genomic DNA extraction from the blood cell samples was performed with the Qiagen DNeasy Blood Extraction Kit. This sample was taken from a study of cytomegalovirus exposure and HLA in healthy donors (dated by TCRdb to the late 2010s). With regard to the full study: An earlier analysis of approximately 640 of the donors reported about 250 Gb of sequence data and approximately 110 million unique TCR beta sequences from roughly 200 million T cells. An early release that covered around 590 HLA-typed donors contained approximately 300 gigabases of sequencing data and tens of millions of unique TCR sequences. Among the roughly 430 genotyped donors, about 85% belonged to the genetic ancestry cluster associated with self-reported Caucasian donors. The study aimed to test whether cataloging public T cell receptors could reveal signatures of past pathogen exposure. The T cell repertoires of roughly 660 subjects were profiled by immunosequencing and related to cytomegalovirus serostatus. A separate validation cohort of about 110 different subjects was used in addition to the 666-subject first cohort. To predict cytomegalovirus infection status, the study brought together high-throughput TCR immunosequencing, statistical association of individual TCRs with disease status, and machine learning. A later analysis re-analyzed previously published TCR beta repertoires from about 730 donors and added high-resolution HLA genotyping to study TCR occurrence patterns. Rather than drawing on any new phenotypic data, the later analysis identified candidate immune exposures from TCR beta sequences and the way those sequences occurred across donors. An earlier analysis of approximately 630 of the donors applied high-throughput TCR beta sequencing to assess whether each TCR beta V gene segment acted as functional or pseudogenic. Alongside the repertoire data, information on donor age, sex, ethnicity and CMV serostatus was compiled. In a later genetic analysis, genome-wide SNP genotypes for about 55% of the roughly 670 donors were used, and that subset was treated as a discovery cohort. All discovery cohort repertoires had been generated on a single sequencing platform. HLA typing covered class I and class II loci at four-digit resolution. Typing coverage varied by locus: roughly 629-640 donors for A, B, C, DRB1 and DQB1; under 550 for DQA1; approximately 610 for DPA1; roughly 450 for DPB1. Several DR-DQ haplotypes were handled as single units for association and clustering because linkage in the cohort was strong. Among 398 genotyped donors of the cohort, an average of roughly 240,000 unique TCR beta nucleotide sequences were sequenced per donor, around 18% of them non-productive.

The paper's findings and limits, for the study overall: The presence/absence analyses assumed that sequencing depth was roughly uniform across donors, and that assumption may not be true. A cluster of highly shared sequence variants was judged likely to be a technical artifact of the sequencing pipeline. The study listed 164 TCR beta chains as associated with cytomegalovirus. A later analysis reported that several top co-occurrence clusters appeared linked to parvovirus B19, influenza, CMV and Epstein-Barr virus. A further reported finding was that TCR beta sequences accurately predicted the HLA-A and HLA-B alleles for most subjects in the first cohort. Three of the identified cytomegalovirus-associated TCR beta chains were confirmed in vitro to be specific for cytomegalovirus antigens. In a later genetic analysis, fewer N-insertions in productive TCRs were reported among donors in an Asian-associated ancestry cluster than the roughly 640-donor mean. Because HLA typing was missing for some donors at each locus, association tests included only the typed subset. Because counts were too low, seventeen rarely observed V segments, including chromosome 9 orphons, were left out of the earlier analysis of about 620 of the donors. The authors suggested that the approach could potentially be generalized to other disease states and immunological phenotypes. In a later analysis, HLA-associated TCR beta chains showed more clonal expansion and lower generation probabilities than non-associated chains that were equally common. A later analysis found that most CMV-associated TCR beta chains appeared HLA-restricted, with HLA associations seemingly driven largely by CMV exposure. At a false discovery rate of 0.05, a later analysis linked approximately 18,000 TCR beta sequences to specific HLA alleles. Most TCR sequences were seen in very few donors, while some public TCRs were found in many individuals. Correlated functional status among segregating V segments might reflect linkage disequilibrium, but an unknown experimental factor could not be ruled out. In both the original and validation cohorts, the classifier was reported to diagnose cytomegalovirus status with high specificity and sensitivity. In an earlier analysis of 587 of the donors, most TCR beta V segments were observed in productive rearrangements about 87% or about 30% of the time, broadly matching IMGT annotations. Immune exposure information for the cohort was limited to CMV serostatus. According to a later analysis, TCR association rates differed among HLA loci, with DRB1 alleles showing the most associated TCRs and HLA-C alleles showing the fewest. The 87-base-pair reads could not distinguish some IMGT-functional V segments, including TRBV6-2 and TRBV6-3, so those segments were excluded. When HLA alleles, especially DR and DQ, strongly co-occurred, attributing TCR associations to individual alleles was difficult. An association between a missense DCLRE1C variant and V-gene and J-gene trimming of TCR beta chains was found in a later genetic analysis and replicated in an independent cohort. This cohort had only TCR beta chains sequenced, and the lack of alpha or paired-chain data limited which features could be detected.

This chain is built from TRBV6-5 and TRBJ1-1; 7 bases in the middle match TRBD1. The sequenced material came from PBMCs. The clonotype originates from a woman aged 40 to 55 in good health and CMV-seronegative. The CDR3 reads CASSRGSFSEAFF. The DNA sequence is TGTGCCAGCAGCAGGGGGTCCTTTAGTGAAGCTTTCTTT.